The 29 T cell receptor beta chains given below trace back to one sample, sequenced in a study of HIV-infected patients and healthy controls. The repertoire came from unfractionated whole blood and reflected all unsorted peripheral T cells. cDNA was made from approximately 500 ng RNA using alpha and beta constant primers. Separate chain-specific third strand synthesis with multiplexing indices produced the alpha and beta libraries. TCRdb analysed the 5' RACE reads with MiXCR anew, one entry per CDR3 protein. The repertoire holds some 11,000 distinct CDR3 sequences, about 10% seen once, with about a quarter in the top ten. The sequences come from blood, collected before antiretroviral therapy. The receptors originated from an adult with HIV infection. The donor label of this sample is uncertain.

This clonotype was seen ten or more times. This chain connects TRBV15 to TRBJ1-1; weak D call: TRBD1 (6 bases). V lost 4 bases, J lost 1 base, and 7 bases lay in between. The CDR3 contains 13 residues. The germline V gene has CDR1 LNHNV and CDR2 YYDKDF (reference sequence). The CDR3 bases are TGTGCCACCAGCATACAGGGGAACACTGAAGCTTTCTTT. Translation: CATSIQGNTEAFF.

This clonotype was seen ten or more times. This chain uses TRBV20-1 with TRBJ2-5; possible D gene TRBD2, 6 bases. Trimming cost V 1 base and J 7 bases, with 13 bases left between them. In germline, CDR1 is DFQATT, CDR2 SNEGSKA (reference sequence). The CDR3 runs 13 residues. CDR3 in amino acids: CSARGQYGGTQYF. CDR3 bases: TGCAGTGCTAGAGGCCAGTACGGGGGGACCCAGTACTTC.

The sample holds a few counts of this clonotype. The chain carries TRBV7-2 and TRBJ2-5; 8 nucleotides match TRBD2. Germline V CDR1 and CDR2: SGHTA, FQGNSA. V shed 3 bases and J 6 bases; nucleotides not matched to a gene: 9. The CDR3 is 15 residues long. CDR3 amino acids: CASSLSGGGDKTQYF. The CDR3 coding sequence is TGTGCCAGCAGCTTGTCGGGAGGGGGTGATAAGACCCAGTACTTC.

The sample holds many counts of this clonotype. CDR3 in DNA: TGTGCCAGCAGCGCCCGGGACAACACCTACAATGAGCAGTTCTTC. Amino acids: CASSARDNTYNEQFF. V gene TRBV9 combines with J gene TRBJ2-1; tentatively, D is TRBD1 (6 bases). Germline CDR1 and CDR2: SGDLS and YYNGEE. The CDR3 covers 15 residues. V was clipped by 3 bases and J by 2 bases, with 12 bases between them.

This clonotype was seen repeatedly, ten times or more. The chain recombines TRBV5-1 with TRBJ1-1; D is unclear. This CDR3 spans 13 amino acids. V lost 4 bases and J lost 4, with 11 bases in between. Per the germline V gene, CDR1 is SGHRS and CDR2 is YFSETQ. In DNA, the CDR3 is TGCGCCAGCAGCCGACTCGGGAGCACTGAAGCTTTCTTT. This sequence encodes CASSRLGSTEAFF.

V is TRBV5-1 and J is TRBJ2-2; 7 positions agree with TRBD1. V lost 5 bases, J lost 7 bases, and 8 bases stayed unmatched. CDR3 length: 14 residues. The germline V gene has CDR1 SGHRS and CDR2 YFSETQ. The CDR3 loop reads CASRVQGPGGELFF. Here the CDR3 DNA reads TGCGCCAGCAGGGTACAGGGGCCCGGCGGGGAGCTGTTTTTT.

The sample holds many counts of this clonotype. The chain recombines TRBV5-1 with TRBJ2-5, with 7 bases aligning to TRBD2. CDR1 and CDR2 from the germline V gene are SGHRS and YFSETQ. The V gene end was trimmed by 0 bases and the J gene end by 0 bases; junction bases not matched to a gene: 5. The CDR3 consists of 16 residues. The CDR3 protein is CASSLELAGYQETQYF. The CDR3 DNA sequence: TGCGCCAGCAGCTTGGAATTAGCGGGTTACCAAGAGACCCAGTACTTC.

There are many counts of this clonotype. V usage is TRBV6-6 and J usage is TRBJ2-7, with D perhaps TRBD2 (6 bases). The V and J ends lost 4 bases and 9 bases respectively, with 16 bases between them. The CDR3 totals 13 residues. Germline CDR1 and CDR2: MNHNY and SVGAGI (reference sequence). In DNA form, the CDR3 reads TGTGCCAGCAGTTCGGGACTGCAGGACGCGCAGTACTTC. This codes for CASSSGLQDAQYF.

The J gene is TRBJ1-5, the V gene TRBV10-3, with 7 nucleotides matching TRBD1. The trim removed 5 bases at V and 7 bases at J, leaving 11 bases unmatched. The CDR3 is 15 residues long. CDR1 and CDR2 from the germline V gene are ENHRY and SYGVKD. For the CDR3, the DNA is TGTGCCATCAGTAGGGACAGCGGAACGCGCCAGCCCCAGCATTTT. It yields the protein CAISRDSGTRQPQHF.

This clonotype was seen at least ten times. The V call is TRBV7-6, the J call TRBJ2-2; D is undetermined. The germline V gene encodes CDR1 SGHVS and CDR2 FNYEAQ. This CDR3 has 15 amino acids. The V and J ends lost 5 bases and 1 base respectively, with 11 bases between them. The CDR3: CASSPNRMNTGELFF. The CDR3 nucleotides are TGTGCCAGCAGCCCTAACCGAATGAACACCGGGGAGCTGTTTTTT.

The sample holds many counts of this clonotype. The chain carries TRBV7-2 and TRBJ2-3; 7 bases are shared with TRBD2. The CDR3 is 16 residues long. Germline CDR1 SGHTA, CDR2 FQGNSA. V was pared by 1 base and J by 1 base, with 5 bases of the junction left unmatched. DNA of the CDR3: TGTGCCAGCAGCTTAGGGACTAGAAAGGGCACAGATACGCAGTATTTT. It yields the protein CASSLGTRKGTDTQYF.

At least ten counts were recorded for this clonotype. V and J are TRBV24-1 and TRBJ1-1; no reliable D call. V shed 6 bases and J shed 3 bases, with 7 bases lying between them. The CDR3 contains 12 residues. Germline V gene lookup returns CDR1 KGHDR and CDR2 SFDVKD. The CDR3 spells CATSLDDTEAFF. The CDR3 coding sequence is TGTGCCACCAGTCTGGATGACACTGAAGCTTTCTTT.

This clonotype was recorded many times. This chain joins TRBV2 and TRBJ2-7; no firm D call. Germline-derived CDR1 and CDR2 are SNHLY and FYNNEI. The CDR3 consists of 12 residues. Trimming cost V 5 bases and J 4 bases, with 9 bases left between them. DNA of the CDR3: TGTGCCAGCAGTCTTTTTTCGTACGAGCAGTACTTC. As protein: CASSLFSYEQYF.

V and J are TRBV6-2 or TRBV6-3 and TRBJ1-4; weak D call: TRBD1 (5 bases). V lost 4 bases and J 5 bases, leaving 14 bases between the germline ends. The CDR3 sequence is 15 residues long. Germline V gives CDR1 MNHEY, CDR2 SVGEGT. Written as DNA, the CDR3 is TGTGCCAGCAGTTTCATCGGGGGACTAAATGAAAAACTGTTTTTT. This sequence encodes CASSFIGGLNEKLFF.

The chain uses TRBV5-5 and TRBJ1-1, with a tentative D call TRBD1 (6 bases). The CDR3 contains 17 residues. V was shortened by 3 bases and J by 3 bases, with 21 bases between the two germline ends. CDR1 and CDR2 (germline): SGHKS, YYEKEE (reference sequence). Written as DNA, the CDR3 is TGTGCCAGCAGCTCGAGAAACCCGACAGGAGGGGACACTGAAGCTTTCTTT. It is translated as CASSSRNPTGGDTEAFF.

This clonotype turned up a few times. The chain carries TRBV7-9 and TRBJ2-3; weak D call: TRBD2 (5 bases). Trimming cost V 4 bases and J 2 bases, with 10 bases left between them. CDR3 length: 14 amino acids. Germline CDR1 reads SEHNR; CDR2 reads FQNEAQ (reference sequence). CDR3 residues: CASSSDSNTDTQYF. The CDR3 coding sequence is TGTGCCAGCAGCTCGGACTCTAACACAGATACGCAGTATTTT.

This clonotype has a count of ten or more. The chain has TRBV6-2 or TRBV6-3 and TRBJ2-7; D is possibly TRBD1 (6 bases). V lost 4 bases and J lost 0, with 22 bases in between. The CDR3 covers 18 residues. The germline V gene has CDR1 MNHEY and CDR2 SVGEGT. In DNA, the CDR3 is TGTGCCAGCAGTTTACTCAATACGGGACATTGGACCTCCTACGAGCAGTACTTC. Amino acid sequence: CASSLLNTGHWTSYEQYF.

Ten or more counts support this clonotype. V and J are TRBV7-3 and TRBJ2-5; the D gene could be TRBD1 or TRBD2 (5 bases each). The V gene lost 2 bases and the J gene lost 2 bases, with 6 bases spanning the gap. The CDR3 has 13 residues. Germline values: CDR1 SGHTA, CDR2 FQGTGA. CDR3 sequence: CASSLGGQETQYF. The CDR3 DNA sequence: TGTGCCAGCAGCTTAGGGGGACAAGAGACCCAGTACTTC.

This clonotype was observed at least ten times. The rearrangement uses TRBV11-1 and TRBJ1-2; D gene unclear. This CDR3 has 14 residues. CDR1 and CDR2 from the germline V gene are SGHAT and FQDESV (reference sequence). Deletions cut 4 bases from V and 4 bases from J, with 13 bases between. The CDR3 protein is CASSSAGETYGYTF. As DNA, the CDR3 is TGTGCCAGCAGCTCCGCCGGGGAAACCTATGGCTACACCTTC.

The CDR3 region is CASSYSRRGNGGYTF. CDR3 nucleotide sequence: TGTGCCAGCAGTTACTCAAGACGAGGGAATGGTGGCTACACCTTC. V gene TRBV6-5 combines with J gene TRBJ1-2; D gene uncertain. V lost 0 bases and J lost 7, with 15 bases in between. CDR1 is MNHEY, CDR2 SVGAGI, per germline. The CDR3 runs to 15 residues.

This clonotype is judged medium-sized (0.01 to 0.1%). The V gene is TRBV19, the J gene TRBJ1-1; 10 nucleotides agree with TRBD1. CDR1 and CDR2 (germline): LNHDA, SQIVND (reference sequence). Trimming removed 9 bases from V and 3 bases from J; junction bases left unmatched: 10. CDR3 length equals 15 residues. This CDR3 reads CASQDRGRSYTEAFF. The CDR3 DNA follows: TGTGCCAGCCAAGACAGGGGGCGCAGTTACACTGAAGCTTTCTTT.

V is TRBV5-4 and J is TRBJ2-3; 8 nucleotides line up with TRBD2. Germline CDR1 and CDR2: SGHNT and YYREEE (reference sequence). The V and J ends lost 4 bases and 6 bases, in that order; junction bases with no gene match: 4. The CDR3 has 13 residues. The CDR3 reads CASSATSVDTQYF. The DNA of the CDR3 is TGTGCCAGCAGCGCGACTAGCGTGGATACGCAGTATTTT.

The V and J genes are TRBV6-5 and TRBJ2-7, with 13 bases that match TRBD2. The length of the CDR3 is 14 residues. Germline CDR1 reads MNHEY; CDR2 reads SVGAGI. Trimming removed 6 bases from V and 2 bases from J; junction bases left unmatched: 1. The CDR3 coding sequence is TGTGCCAGCAGGGGACTAGCGGGGACCTACGAGCAGTACTTC. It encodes CASRGLAGTYEQYF.

The CDR3 spells CASSSETVRSSTDTQYF. DNA of the CDR3: TGTGCCAGCAGCTCAGAGACCGTAAGGTCCTCCACAGATACGCAGTATTTT. This chain joins TRBV7-9 and TRBJ2-3; D not certain. This CDR3 region has 17 residues. The germline gives CDR1 SEHNR, CDR2 FQNEAQ (reference sequence). V was pared by 4 bases and J by 2 bases, with 19 bases between.

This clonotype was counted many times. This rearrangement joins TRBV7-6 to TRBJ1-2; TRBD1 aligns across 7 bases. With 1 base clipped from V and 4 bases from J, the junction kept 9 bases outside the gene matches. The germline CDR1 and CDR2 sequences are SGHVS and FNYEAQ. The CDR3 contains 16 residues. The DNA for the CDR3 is TGTGCCAGCAGCTTAGTGGTCCCCGGACAGGCCTATGGCTACACCTTC. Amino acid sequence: CASSLVVPGQAYGYTF.

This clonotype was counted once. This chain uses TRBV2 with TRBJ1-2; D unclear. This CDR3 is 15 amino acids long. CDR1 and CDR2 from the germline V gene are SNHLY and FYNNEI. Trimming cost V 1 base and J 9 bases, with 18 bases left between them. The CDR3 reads CASSEEDVRSRRYTF. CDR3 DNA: TGTGCCAGCAGTGAAGAGGATGTGAGGAGCAGACGCTACACCTTC. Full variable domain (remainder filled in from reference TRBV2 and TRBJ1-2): EPEVTQTPSHQVTQMGQEVILRCVPISNHLYFYWYRQILGQKVEFLVSFYNNEISEKSEIFDDQFSVERPDGSNFTLKIRSTKLEDSAMYFCASSEEDVRSRRYTFGSGTRLTVV.

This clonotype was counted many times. CDR3 sequence: CASSWVPGRGRIETQYF. CDR3 nucleotides: TGTGCCAGCAGCTGGGTGCCGGGCCGGGGCCGTATAGAGACCCAGTACTTC. The rearrangement links TRBV5-6 to TRBJ2-5; D may match TRBD1 or TRBD2 (5 bases each). This CDR3 comprises 17 residues. The V end was cut by 3 bases, the J end by 4 bases, with 22 bases between. Germline V CDR1 and CDR2: SGHDT, YYEEEE.

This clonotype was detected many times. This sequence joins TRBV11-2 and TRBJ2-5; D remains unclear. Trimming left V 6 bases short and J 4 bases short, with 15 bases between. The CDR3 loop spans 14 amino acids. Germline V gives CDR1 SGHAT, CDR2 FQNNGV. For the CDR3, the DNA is TGTGCCAGCAGGGGATCCGACCTTAGAGAGACCCAGTACTTC. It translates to CASRGSDLRETQYF. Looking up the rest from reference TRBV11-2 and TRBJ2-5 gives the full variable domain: EAGVAQSPRYKIIEKRQSVAFWCNPISGHATLYWYQQILGQGPKLLIQFQNNGVVDDSQLPKDRFSAERLKGVDSTLKIQPAKLEDSAVYLCASRGSDLRETQYFGPGTRLLVL.

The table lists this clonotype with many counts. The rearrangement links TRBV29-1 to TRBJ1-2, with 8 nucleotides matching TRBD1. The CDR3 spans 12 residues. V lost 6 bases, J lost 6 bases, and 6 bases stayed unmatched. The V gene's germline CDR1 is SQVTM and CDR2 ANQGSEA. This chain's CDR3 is CSVSGGGDGYTF. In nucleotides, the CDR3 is TGCAGCGTATCAGGGGGCGGAGATGGCTACACCTTC.